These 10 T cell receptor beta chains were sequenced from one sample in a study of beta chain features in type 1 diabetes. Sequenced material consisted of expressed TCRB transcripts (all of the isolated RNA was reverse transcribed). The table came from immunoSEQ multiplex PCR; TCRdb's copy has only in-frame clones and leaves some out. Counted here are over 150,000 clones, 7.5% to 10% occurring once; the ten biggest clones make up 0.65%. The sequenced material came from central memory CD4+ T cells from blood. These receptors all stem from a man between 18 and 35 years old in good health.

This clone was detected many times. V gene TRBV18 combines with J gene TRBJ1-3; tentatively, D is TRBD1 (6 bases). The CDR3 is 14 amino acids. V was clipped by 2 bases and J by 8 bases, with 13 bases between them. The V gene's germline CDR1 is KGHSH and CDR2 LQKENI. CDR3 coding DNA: TGTGCCAGCTCACCAAACAGGGTGGCGGACACCATATATTTT. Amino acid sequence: CASSPNRVADTIYF.

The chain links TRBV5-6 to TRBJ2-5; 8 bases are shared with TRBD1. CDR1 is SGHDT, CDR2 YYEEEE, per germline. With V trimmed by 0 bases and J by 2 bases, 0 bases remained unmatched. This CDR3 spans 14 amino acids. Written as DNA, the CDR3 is TGTGCCAGCAGCTTGGGGGACAGGCAAGAGACCCAGTACTTC. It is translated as CASSLGDRQETQYF. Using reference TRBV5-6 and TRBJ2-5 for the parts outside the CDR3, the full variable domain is DAGVTQSPTHLIKTRGQQVTLRCSPKSGHDTVSWYQQALGQGPQFIFQYYEEEERQRGNFPDRFSGHQFPNYSSELNVNALLLGDSALYLCASSLGDRQETQYFGPGTRLLVL.

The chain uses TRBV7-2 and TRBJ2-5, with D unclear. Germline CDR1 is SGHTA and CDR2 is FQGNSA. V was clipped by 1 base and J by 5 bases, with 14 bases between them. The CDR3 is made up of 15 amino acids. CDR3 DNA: TGTGCCAGCAGCTTAGGTTCCGGGTTCGGGGAGACCCAGTACTTC. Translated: CASSLGSGFGETQYF.

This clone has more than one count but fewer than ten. CDR3 DNA: TGTGCCAGCAGTTCCACGGTACCCCCCACAGATACGCAGTATTTT. Protein sequence: CASSSTVPPTDTQYF. The chain joins TRBV28 to TRBJ2-3; D gene unclear. Germline-derived CDR1 and CDR2 are MDHEN and SYDVKM. The V end was cut by 4 bases, the J end by 2 bases, with 13 bases between. This CDR3 comprises 15 residues.

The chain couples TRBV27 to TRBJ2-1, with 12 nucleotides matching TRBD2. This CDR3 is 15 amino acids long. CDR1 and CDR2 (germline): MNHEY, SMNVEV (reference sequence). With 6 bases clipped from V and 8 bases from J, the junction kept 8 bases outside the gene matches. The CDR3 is CASREGLAGGYEQFF. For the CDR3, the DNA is TGTGCCAGCAGGGAGGGACTAGCGGGTGGGTATGAGCAGTTCTTC.

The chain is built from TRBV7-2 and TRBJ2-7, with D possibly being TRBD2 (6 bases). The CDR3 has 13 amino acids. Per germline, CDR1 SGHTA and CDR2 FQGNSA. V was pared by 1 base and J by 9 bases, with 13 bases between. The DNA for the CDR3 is TGTGCCAGCAGCTTAGGGAACGTAGCGGCGCAGTACTTC. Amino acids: CASSLGNVAAQYF.

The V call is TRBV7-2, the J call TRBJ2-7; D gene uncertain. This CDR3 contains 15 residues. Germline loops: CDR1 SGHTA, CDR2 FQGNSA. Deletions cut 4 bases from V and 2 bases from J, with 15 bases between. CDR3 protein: CASSSERSFTYEQYF. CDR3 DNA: TGTGCCAGCAGCTCCGAACGTAGCTTCACCTACGAGCAGTACTTC.

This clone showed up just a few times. CDR3: CASSYEGRKLFF. The CDR3 DNA reads as TGTGCCAGCAGTTACGAGGGTCGTAAGCTGTTTTTT. The chain joins TRBV6-6 to TRBJ2-2, with TRBD2 as a possible D gene (5 bases). The V gene's germline CDR1 is MNHNY and CDR2 SVGAGI (reference sequence). Trimming cost V 2 bases and J 12 bases, with 10 bases left between them. This CDR3 spans 12 amino acids.

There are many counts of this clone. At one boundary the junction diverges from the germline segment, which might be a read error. CDR3 DNA sequence: TGTGCCAGCCGCTTGGGCCGGACAGGGAAGGATGAGCAGTTCTTC. Translation: CASRLGRTGKDEQFF. This rearrangement joins TRBV7-9 to TRBJ2-1; TRBD1 matches 8 bases. The CDR3 extends over 15 amino acids. CDR1 and CDR2 from the germline V gene are SEHNR and FQNEAQ (reference sequence).

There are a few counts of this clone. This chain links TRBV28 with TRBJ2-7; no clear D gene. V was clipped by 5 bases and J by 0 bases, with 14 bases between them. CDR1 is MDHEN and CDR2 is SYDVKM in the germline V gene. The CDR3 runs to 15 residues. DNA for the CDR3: TGTGCCAGCAGTCCACCCTTACCGCGCTCCTACGAGCAGTACTTC. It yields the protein CASSPPLPRSYEQYF.